This T cell receptor beta chain came from a study of cytomegalovirus exposure and HLA in healthy donors. Study conclusions and caveats: Presence/absence analyses supposed approximately even sequencing depth among donors. The authors listed 150 to 200 TCR beta chains as cytomegalovirus-associated. TCR beta chains associated with HLA were, in a later analysis, more clonally expanded than equally common others. In a later analysis, HLA-C alleles had the fewest associated TCRs, DRB1 alleles the most.

PCR amplification relied on 60 Vbeta primers (plus 13 Jbeta primers). Some clones are missing from TCRdb's copy, which holds only in-frame ones; the method was immunoSEQ multiplex PCR. Here the sample spans about 120,000 clones, around 80% being singletons. Turning to this clone: Antigen specificity is unknown.

The clonotype was recovered from a man aged 18 to 29 in good health and CMV-seronegative. The sequencing sample was made of PBMCs.

The CDR3 is CASSSGQGHEQFF. DNA of the CDR3: TGTGCCAGCAGCTCGGGACAGGGGCACGAGCAGTTCTTC. The rearrangement joins TRBV11-2 to TRBJ2-1; 10 bases are shared with TRBD1. CDR3 length: 13 amino acids. Germline lookup yields CDR1 SGHAT and CDR2 FQNNGV. After removal of 4 bases from V and 10 bases from J, the junction contained 4 bases not matched to a gene.